This T cell receptor beta chain was documented in a study of T cell clonality in common variable immunodeficiency. Germline assignment: CDR1 KGHSH and CDR2 LQKENI. The CDR3 contains 19 residues. V dropped 3 bases and J dropped 3 bases, with 26 bases sitting between them. Concerning this clone itself: The observed sequence ends 3 residues before the CDR3 terminus, with the missing tail filled in from the germline J gene.

The assay was immunoSEQ multiplex PCR, and TCRdb's table has in-frame clones only and misses some. This record lists 35,000 or so clones, none seen once only, and the top ten clones contain roughly 3%. The sequencing input was peripheral blood mononuclear cells. This receptor was identified in a person aged 18 to 75 in good health. The chain is built from TRBV18 and TRBJ1-1; no reliable D call. The CDR3 is CASSPRLTRQWPRDTEAFF. Partial CDR3 DNA: TGTGCCAGCTCACCTAGACTAACTCGCCAGTGGCCGAGGGACACTGAA.